The subject of this entry is one TCR beta chain. As yet, its antigen is unknown. From RNA transcripts, TCR beta CDR3 regions were amplified. With the HTBI primer set, the TCR CDR3 went through a first round of RT-PCR. TCRdb independently ran MiXCR on the multiplex PCR reads; one entry per CDR3 protein. The top ten clones hold around 44% of a sample with 500,000 to 600,000 distinct CDR3 sequences, 40% to 55% of them seen once. Germline lookup yields CDR1 SGHVS and CDR2 FQNEAQ. Trimming took 3 bases from V and 0 from J, leaving 9 bases between them. The CDR3 runs to 15 residues. The data are from a study of T cells in Graves' hyperthyroidism and ophthalmopathy. General study findings and limits: Ophthalmopathy prediction by the model preceded onset by a median about 6.3 months. Most clonotypes that expanded in the thyroid above 0.001 also showed up in blood.

The study based diagnoses on clinical symptoms, serum thyroxine and TRAb, thyroid ultrasound and orbital computed tomography. The V gene is TRBV7-8, the J gene TRBJ2-1; a weak D match, TRBD2 (6 bases). Sequencing was performed on peripheral blood or thyroid tissue (not recorded which). The receptor comes from an adult woman with Graves' disease, either hyperthyroidism or ophthalmopathy (not recorded which). CDR3 coding DNA: TGTGCCAGCAGCTTCGTCGGGAGCTCCTACAATGAGCAGTTCTTC. Translation: CASSFVGSSYNEQFF.